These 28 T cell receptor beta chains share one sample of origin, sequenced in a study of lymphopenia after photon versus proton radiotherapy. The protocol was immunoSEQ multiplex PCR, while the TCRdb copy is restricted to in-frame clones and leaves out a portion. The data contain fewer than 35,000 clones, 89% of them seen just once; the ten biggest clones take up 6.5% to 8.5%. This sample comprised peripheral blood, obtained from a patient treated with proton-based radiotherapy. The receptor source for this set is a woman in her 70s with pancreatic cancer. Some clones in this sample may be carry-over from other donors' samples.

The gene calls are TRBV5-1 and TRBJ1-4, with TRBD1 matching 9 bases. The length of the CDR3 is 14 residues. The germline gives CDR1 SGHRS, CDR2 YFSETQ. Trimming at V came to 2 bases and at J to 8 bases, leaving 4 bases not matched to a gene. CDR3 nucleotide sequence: TGCGCCAGCAGCTTAACAGGGGGCGTGGAAAAACTGTTTTTT. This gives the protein CASSLTGGVEKLFF.

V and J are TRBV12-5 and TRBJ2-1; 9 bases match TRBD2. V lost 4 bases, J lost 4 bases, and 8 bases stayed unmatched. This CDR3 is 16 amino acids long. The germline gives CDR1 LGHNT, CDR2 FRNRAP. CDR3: CASGSTIAGEYNEQFF. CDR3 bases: TGTGCTAGTGGTTCTACTATAGCGGGAGAGTACAATGAGCAGTTCTTC. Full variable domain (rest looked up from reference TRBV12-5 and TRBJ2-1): DARVTQTPRHKVTEMGQEVTMRCQPILGHNTVFWYRQTMMQGLELLAYFRNRAPLDDSGMPKDRFSAEMPDATLATLKIQPSEPRDSAVYFCASGSTIAGEYNEQFFGPGTRLTVL.

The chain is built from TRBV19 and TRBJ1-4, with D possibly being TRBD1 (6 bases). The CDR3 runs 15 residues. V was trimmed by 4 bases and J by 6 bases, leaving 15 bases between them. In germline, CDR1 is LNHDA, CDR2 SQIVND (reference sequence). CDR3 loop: CASSRGGSSDEKLFF. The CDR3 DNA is TGTGCCAGTAGTAGAGGGGGGAGCAGCGATGAAAAACTGTTTTTT.

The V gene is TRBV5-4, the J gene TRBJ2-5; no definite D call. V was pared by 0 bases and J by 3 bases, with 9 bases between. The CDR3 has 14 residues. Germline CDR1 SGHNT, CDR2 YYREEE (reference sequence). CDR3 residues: CASSLEVGEETQYF. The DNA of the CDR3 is TGTGCCAGCAGCTTGGAGGTTGGGGAAGAGACCCAGTACTTC.

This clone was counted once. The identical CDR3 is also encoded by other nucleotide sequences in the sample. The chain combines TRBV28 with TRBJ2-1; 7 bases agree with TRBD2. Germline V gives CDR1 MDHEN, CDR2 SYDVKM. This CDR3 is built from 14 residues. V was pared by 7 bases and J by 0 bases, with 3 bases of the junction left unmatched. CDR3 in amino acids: CASTSGSSYNEQFF. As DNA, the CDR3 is TGTGCCAGCACTAGCGGTAGCTCCTACAATGAGCAGTTCTTC.

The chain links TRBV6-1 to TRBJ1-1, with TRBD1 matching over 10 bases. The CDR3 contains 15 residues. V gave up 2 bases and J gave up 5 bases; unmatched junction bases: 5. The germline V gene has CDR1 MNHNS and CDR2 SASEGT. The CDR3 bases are TGTGCCAGCAGTGAATTCGGGACAGGGGTGACTGAAGCTTTCTTT. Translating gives CASSEFGTGVTEAFF.

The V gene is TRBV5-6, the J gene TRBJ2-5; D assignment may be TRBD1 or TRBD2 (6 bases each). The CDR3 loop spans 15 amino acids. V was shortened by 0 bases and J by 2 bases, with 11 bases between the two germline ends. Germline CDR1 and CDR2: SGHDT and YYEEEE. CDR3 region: CASSLVWGAQETQYF. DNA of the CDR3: TGTGCCAGCAGCTTGGTATGGGGGGCGCAAGAGACCCAGTACTTC.

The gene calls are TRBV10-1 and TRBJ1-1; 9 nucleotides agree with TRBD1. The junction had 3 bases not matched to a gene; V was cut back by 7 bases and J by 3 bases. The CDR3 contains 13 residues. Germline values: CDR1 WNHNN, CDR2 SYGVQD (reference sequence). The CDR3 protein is CASTRDRDTEAFF. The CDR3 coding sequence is TGCGCCAGCACCCGGGACAGGGACACTGAAGCTTTCTTT.

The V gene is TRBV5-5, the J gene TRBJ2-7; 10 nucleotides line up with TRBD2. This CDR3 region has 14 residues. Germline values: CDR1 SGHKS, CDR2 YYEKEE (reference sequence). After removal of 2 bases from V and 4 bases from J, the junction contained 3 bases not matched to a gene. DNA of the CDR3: TGTGCCAGCAGCTTAGCGGGAGGGTTTTACGAGCAGTACTTC. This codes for CASSLAGGFYEQYF.

In DNA form, the CDR3 reads TGTGCCAGCAGCTTACAGGGGACTAGCTACTACGAGCAGTACTTC. Protein sequence: CASSLQGTSYYEQYF. The V gene is TRBV7-8, the J gene TRBJ2-7, with 9 bases lining up with TRBD2. V lost 2 bases, J lost 3 bases, and 5 bases stayed unmatched. From germline, CDR1 is SGHVS and CDR2 FQNEAQ. The CDR3 totals 15 residues.

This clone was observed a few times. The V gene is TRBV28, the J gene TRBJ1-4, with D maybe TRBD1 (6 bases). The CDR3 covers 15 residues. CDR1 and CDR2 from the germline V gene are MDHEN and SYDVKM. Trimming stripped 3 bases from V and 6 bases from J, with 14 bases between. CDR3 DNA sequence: TGTGCCAGCAGTTTTGGGGGGCGGGGAGATGAAAAACTGTTTTTT. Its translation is CASSFGGRGDEKLFF.

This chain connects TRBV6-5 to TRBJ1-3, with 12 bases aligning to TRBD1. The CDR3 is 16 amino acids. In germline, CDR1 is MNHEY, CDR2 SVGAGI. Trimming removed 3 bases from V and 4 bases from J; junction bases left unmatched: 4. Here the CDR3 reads CASSYSGTGGGNTIYF. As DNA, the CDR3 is TGTGCCAGCAGTTATTCCGGGACAGGGGGCGGAAACACCATATATTTT.

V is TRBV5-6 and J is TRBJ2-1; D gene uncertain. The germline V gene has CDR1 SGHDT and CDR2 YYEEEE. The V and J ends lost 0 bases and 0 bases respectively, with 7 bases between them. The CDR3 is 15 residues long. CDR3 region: CASSLVDSSYNEQFF. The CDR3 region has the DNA TGTGCCAGCAGCTTGGTGGATAGCTCCTACAATGAGCAGTTCTTC.

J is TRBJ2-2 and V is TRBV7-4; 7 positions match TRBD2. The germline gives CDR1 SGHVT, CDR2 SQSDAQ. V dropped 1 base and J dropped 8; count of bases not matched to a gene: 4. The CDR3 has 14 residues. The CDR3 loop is CASSLGTSVGELFF. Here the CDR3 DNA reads TGTGCCAGCAGCTTAGGGACTAGTGTTGGGGAGCTGTTTTTT.

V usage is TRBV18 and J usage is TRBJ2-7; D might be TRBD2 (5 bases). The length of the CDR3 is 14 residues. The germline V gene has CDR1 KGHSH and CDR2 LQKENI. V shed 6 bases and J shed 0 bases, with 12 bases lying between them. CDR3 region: CASSTLGSSYEQYF. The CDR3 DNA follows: TGTGCCAGCTCCACCTTGGGGAGCTCCTACGAGCAGTACTTC.

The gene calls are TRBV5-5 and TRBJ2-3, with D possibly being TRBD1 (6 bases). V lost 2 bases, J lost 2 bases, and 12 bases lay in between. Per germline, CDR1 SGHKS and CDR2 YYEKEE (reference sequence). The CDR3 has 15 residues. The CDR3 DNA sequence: TGTGCCAGCAGCTTTACAGGGAGCCTCACAGATACGCAGTATTTT. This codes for CASSFTGSLTDTQYF.

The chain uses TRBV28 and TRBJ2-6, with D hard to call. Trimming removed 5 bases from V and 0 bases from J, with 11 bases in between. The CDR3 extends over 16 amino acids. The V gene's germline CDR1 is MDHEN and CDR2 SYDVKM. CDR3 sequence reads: CASSLSASSGANVLTF. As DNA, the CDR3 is TGTGCCAGCAGTCTCTCGGCAAGCTCTGGGGCCAACGTCCTGACTTTC.

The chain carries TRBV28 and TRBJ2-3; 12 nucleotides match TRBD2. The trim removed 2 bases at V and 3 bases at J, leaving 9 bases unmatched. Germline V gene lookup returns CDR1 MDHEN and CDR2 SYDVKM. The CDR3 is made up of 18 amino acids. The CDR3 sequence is CASSLSLAGGSGTDTQYF. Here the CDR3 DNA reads TGTGCCAGCAGTTTAAGCCTAGCGGGAGGGTCCGGGACAGATACGCAGTATTTT.

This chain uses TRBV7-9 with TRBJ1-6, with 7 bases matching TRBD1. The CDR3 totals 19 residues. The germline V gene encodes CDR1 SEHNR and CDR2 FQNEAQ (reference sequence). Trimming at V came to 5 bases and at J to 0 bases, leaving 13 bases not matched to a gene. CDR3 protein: CASSREGQRGFSYNSPLHF. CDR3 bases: TGTGCCAGCAGCCGCGAGGGACAGCGGGGATTCTCCTATAATTCACCCCTCCACTTT.

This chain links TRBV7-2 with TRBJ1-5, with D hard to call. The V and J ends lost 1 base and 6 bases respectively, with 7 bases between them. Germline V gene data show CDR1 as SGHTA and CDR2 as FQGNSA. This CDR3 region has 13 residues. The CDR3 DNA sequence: TGTGCCAGCAGCTTAGGTTTTGCTCAGCCCCAGCATTTT. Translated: CASSLGFAQPQHF.

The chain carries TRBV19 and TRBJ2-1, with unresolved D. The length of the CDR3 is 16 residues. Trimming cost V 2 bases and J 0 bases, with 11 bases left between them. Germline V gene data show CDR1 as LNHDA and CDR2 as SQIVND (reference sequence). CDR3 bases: TGTGCCAGTAGTATAAGAGGAAAGGGCTCCTACAATGAGCAGTTCTTC. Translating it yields CASSIRGKGSYNEQFF.

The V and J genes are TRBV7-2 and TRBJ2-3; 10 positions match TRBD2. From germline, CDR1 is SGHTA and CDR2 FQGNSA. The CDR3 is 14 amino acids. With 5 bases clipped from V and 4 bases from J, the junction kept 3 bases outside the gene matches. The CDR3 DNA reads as TGTGCCAGCAGCCCGGGGACTAGCGCAGATACGCAGTATTTT. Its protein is CASSPGTSADTQYF. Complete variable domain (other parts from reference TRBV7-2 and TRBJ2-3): GAGVSQSPSNKVTEKGKDVELRCDPISGHTALYWYRQSLGQGLEFLIYFQGNSAPDKSGLPSDRFSAERTGGSVSTLTIQRTQQEDSAVYLCASSPGTSADTQYFGPGTRLTVL.

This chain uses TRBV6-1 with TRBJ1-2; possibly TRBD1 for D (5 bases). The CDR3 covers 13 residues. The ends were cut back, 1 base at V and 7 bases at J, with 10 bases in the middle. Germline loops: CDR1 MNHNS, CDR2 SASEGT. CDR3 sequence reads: CASSEERGGGYTF. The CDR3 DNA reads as TGTGCCAGCAGTGAAGAAAGGGGCGGTGGCTACACCTTC.

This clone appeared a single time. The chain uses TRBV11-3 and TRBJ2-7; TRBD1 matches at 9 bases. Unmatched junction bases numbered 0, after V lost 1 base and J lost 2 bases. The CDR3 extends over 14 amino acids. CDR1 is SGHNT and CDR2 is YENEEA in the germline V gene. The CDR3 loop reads CASSLGQGAYEQYF. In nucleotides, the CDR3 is TGTGCCAGCAGCTTAGGACAGGGGGCCTACGAGCAGTACTTC. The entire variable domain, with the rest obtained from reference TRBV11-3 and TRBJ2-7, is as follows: EAGVVQSPRYKIIEKKQPVAFWCNPISGHNTLYWYLQNLGQGPELLIRYENEEAVDDSQLPKDRFSAERLKGVDSTLKIQPAELGDSAVYLCASSLGQGAYEQYFGPGTRLTVT.

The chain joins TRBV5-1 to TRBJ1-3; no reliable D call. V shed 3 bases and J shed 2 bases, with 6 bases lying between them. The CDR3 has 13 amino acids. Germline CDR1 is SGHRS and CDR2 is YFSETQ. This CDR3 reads CASSSPAGNTIYF. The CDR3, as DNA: TGCGCCAGCAGCTCCCCCGCTGGAAACACCATATATTTT.

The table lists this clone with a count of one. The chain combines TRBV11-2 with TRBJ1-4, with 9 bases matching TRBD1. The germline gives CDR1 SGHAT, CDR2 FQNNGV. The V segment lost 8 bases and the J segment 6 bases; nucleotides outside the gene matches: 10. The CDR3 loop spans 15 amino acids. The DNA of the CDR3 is TGTGCCAGCGCAGAGTGGCGGACAGGGGATGAAAAACTGTTTTTT. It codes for CASAEWRTGDEKLFF. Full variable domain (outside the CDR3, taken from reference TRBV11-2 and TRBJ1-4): EAGVAQSPRYKIIEKRQSVAFWCNPISGHATLYWYQQILGQGPKLLIQFQNNGVVDDSQLPKDRFSAERLKGVDSTLKIQPAKLEDSAVYLCASAEWRTGDEKLFFGSGTQLSVL.

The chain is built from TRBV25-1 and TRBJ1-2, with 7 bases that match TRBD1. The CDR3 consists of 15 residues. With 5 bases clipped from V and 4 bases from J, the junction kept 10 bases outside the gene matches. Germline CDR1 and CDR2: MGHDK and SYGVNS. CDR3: CASSPQGQRGYGYTF. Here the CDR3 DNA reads TGTGCCAGCAGTCCACAGGGACAGCGGGGCTATGGCTACACCTTC.

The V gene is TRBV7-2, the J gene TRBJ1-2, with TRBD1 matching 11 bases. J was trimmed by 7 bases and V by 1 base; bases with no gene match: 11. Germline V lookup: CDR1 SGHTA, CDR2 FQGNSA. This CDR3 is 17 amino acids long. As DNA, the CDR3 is TGTGCCAGCAGCTTAGGTCCTCTCGGACAGGGGGCGGCTGGCTACACCTTC. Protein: CASSLGPLGQGAAGYTF.